A selection of T cell receptor beta chains follows, all from one sample in a study of blood T cell repertoires in COVID-19. Sequencing was performed with immunoSEQ multiplex PCR; in TCRdb, only in-frame clones are kept and a portion is missing. The repertoire consists of 110,000 to 150,000 clones, with 84% occurring once and the leading ten covering around 5.5%. The source material was PBMCs or T cells enriched from blood (not recorded which). All receptors derive from a man between 35 and 55 years old with acute COVID-19. Both conserved end residues are part of each CDR3. Each record gives: V gene, D gene, J gene, CDR3 protein, CDR3 DNA. D genes are given only for firm matches.

TRBV9,TRBD1,TRBJ1-1,CASSTGQGTTEAFF,TGTGCCAGCAGCACGGGACAGGGGACCACTGAAGCTTTCTTT
TRBV4-1,.,TRBJ1-6,CASNQQVNNSPLHF,TGCGCCAGCAACCAACAGGTTAATAATTCACCCCTCCACTTT
TRBV29-1,.,TRBJ1-5,CSVGNRDQPQHF,TGCAGCGTTGGGAACAGGGACCAGCCCCAGCATTTT
TRBV9,TRBD1,TRBJ2-5,CASSVALGQGSQETQYF,TGTGCCAGCAGCGTAGCCCTGGGACAGGGGTCCCAAGAGACCCAGTACTTC
TRBV28,.,TRBJ1-5,CASSFDSTGQPQHF,TGTGCCAGCAGTTTCGACAGCACGGGCCAGCCCCAGCATTTT
TRBV24-1,.,TRBJ2-2,CATSDHPGQNTGELFF,TGTGCCACCAGTGATCACCCGGGACAGAACACCGGGGAGCTGTTTTTT
TRBV3-1/TRBV3-2,TRBD1,TRBJ1-1,CASSQDDRDTEAFF,TGTGCCAGCAGCCAAGACGACAGGGACACTGAAGCTTTCTTT
TRBV4-1,TRBD2,TRBJ2-2,CASSHTKVGLAGANTGELFF,TGCGCCAGCAGCCATACCAAGGTGGGGCTAGCGGGGGCGAACACCGGGGAGCTGTTTTTT
TRBV5-1,TRBD1,TRBJ2-7,CASSSGGDSGAYEQYF,TGCGCCAGCAGCTCGGGTGGGGACAGTGGGGCTTACGAGCAGTACTTC
TRBV9,TRBD2,TRBJ2-1,CASNPGGYNEQFF,TGTGCCAGCAATCCGGGGGGGTACAATGAGCAGTTCTTC
TRBV24-1,.,TRBJ2-5,CATSDLGAGETQYF,TGTGCCACCAGTGATTTAGGGGCAGGAGAGACCCAGTACTTC